This TCR beta chain stems from a study of vaccination effects on CD4 cells after COVID-19. Notes on the study in general: Late in the post-vaccination period, infection-induced and vaccine-induced clones underwent marked clonal contraction.

With regard to this clone: Its target is unknown.

Method: immunoSEQ multiplex PCR; TCRdb's copy keeps in-frame clones and lacks some. The sample carries 60,000 to 70,000 clones, about four fifths recorded once. Germline-derived CDR1 and CDR2 are MNHEY and SVGEGT. V was cut by 6 bases and J by 6 bases, with 21 bases left in between. The CDR3 sequence is 16 residues long. Under the ViraFEST assay, PBMC were stimulated with viral peptide pools so that antigen-specific CD4+ T cells expanded. Sequencing was performed afterwards. Following culture for about 11 days, CD4+ T cells were isolated. Half of the medium was exchanged for IL-2 medium on both days 3 and 7.

The chain has TRBV6-2 or TRBV6-3 and TRBJ2-1; TRBD2 might be the D (5 bases). The sample consisted of CD4+ T cells from PBMCs cultured with HCoV-229E spike peptides, taken before COVID-19 vaccination. The sequence was collected from a human donor who received a COVID-19 vaccine. The CDR3 nucleotides read TGTGCCAGCAGCCGGCCCTCCGGAGGCCGGAGCAATGAGCAGTTCTTC. It encodes CASSRPSGGRSNEQFF.